What follows describes a single T cell receptor beta chain. The CDR3 consists of 15 residues. Germline V gene lookup returns CDR1 MRHNA and CDR2 SNTAGT. V lost 2 bases and J 1 base, leaving 11 bases between the germline ends. cDNA reverse transcribed from extracted RNA served as the sequencing template. Sequencing was performed with immunoSEQ multiplex PCR; in TCRdb, only in-frame clones are kept and a portion is missing. This table holds 120,000 to 150,000 clones, approximately 56% found once. The data are from a study of CD8+ T cells in alopecia areata. This clonotype was sampled from a human donor in good health. The J gene is TRBJ1-1, the V gene TRBV6-4, with D unresolved. Sequencing used CD8+ T cells sorted from blood. CDR3 sequence: CASSDLHGENTEAFF. CDR3 in DNA: TGTGCCAGCAGTGACCTACACGGGGAGAACACTGAAGCTTTCTTT.